The 10 T cell receptor beta chains below all came from one sample that was sequenced in a study of CD8+ T cells in alopecia areata. Reverse transcription of extracted RNA yielded cDNA, which provided the sequencing template. Profiled with immunoSEQ multiplex PCR; TCRdb holds only in-frame clones, not every one. The sample has about 110,000 clones; 59% are singletons. Sequenced sample: CD8+ T cells sorted from blood. The source is a human donor in good health.

The chain employs TRBV6-6 and TRBJ2-5; no clear D. Deletions cut 7 bases from V and 3 bases from J, with 9 bases between. Germline V gene sequence: CDR1 MNHNY, CDR2 SVGAGI (reference sequence). The CDR3 has 12 amino acids. The CDR3 bases are TGTGCCAGCAAATACGAAAAAGAGACCCAGTACTTC. It specifies CASKYEKETQYF.

The genes are TRBV10-2 and TRBJ2-3, with 7 bases lining up with TRBD1. The CDR3 is 14 residues long. The trim removed 3 bases at V and 4 bases at J, leaving 4 bases unmatched. In germline, CDR1 is WSHSY, CDR2 SAAADI. CDR3 bases: TGCGCCAGCAGTGATATGCAGGGGGCAGATACGCAGTATTTT. Its translation: CASSDMQGADTQYF.

The rearrangement links TRBV7-8 to TRBJ1-6, with 7 bases lining up with TRBD1. Germline CDR1 is SGHVS and CDR2 is FQNEAQ. The length of the CDR3 is 13 residues. V lost 6 bases and J lost 6; bases outside the gene matches: 2. The CDR3 region has the DNA TGTGCCAGCAGGGACAGGACTAATTCACCCCTCCACTTT. Its translation is CASRDRTNSPLHF.

The chain joins TRBV27 to TRBJ2-1; 12 bases are a match to TRBD2. Germline CDR1 is MNHEY and CDR2 is SMNVEV (reference sequence). This CDR3 region has 15 residues. V shed 5 bases and J 8 bases; nucleotides not matched to a gene: 7. CDR3 DNA: TGTGCCAGCAGTCCCTCTAGCGGGGGGGCCTATGAGCAGTTCTTC. It encodes CASSPSSGGAYEQFF.

The J gene is TRBJ1-2, the V gene TRBV28; unclear D gene. Germline assignment: CDR1 MDHEN and CDR2 SYDVKM. V was cut by 9 bases and J by 7 bases, with 15 bases left in between. The CDR3 runs 12 residues. The CDR3 DNA sequence: TGTGCCAGTACCCCCGGCGGGGTTGGCTACACCTTC. Protein: CASTPGGVGYTF.

J is TRBJ2-5 and V is TRBV4-3; D is unclear. In germline, CDR1 is LGHNA, CDR2 YSLEER. Trimming shortened V by 6 bases and J by 5 bases, and 16 bases separated the two germline ends. The CDR3 covers 14 residues. CDR3 loop: CASSMDVGQETQYF. Written as DNA, the CDR3 is TGCGCCAGCAGTATGGACGTGGGTCAGGAGACCCAGTACTTC.

V usage is TRBV6-6 and J usage is TRBJ1-5; TRBD1 agrees at 7 bases. CDR1 is MNHNY and CDR2 is SVGAGI in the germline V gene (reference sequence). The CDR3 consists of 16 residues. V lost 0 bases and J lost 5; bases outside the gene matches: 7. CDR3 loop: CASSYSTRDRYQPQHF. CDR3 nucleotide sequence: TGTGCCAGCAGTTACTCGACTCGGGACAGATATCAGCCCCAGCATTTT.

This sequence joins TRBV6-5 and TRBJ2-5; the D is unclear. There are 15 residues in the CDR3. V was clipped by 3 bases and J by 5 bases, with 16 bases between them. In germline, CDR1 is MNHEY, CDR2 SVGAGI. The CDR3 region is CASSYLTARSETQYF. The CDR3 bases are TGTGCCAGCAGTTATCTTACTGCTAGAAGTGAGACCCAGTACTTC.

Only a few counts were recorded for this clone. The chain combines TRBV19 with TRBJ2-3; either TRBD1 or TRBD2 may supply D (6 bases each). The CDR3 sequence is 16 residues long. V was trimmed by 6 bases and J by 0 bases, leaving 16 bases between them. CDR1 and CDR2 (germline): LNHDA, SQIVND (reference sequence). CDR3 in amino acids: CASSIHRDFSTDTQYF. The DNA for the CDR3 is TGTGCCAGTAGCATACACAGGGACTTTAGCACAGATACGCAGTATTTT.

In the case of this clone: The junction does not match germline at one end; this may be a read error. This rearrangement joins TRBV19 to TRBJ2-5; D gene uncertain. The CDR3 consists of 16 residues. Germline V lookup: CDR1 LNHDA, CDR2 SQIVND (reference sequence). This CDR3 reads CASSDLVASPQESQYF. The CDR3 region has the DNA TGTGCCAGTAGTGATTTGGTAGCTTCCCCCCAAGAGTCCCAGTACTTC.